What follows describes a single T cell receptor beta chain. Its antigen is still unknown. Assay used: immunoSEQ multiplex PCR; TCRdb lists only in-frame clones, some missing. The sample lists roughly 48,000 clones, 70% to 80% seen once, with around 16% in the top ten. The data were obtained in a study of T cells in localized non-small cell lung cancer. Regarding the study as a whole: As only one tumor region underwent sequencing, heterogeneity remains possible. Uninvolved adjacent lung had the highest recorded T cell clonality, with tumor below it. Higher adjacent-lung clonality was associated with shorter survival.

Trimming took off 0 bases at V and 9 bases at J, with 13 bases between the two ends. Germline V lookup: CDR1 SGDLS, CDR2 YYNGEE. The CDR3 extends over 14 amino acids. The chain joins TRBV9 to TRBJ2-1; tentatively, D is TRBD1 (6 bases). This receptor was identified in a man between 40 and 70 years old with stage I squamous cell lung carcinoma. Specimen: peripheral blood, collected before any cancer treatment. The CDR3 here is CASSVVLGGPEQFF. The CDR3 DNA reads TGTGCCAGCAGCGTAGTATTAGGGGGACCTGAGCAGTTCTTC. Combining the CDR3 with reference TRBV9 and TRBJ2-1 gives the whole variable domain DSGVTQTPKHLITATGQRVTLRCSPRSGDLSVYWYQQSLDQGLQFLIQYYNGEERAKGNILERFSAQQFPDLHSELNLSSLELGDSALYFCASSVVLGGPEQFFGPGTRLTVL.